A selection of T cell receptor beta chains follows, all from one sample in a study of blood T cell repertoires in COVID-19. The table came from immunoSEQ multiplex PCR; TCRdb's copy has only in-frame clones and leaves some out. The table includes around 99,000 clones, 75% to 85% detected once. Sequencing was performed on peripheral blood. The receptors stem from a woman of 80 years or more with active or convalescent COVID-19. Both conserved end residues are part of each CDR3. A D gene is named only where the DNA matches it firmly. Size values are once, few and many counts, or a class for expanded clones, and some rows have none.

d_gene	j_gene	abundance	v_gene	CDR3aa	CDR3nt
TRBD1	TRBJ1-2	-	TRBV5-1	CASSLGTGGDYGYTF	TGCGCCAGCAGCTTAGGAACAGGGGGCGACTATGGCTACACCTTC
-	TRBJ1-1	-	TRBV7-2	CASSLVRGAFF	TGTGCCAGCAGCTTAGTTCGGGGAGCTTTCTTT
-	TRBJ2-7	-	TRBV6-5	CASSYDYPNEQYF	TGTGCCAGCAGTTACGACTACCCCAACGAGCAGTACTTC
TRBD1	TRBJ2-7	few	TRBV18	CASSLKQGYEQYF	TGTGCCAGCTCACTTAAACAGGGGTACGAGCAGTACTTC
TRBD2	TRBJ2-1	once	TRBV19	CASSISASGTMGNEQFF	TGTGCCAGTAGTATATCGGCTAGCGGGACTATGGGAAATGAGCAGTTCTTC
TRBD2	TRBJ2-7	-	TRBV4-2	CASSQTLAASYEQYF	TGTGCCAGCAGCCAAACTCTAGCGGCGTCCTACGAGCAGTACTTC
TRBD1	TRBJ2-3	-	TRBV18	CASSPPQRGQDTQYF	TGTGCCAGCTCACCACCGCAAAGGGGGCAAGATACGCAGTATTTT
-	TRBJ2-7	-	TRBV7-3	CASSFSRDNEQYF	TGTGCCAGCAGCTTCTCCAGGGACAACGAGCAGTACTTC
TRBD2	TRBJ2-1	-	TRBV19	CASSNSGTSYNEQFF	TGTGCCAGTAGCAACAGCGGGACCTCCTACAATGAGCAGTTCTTC
-	TRBJ2-7	-	TRBV18	CASSPGRGSEQYF	TGTGCCAGCTCACCGGGCAGGGGCAGCGAGCAGTACTTC
-	TRBJ2-1	-	TRBV6-1	CASSDPSVGGLGEQFF	TGTGCCAGCAGTGACCCTAGCGTGGGTGGCTTGGGTGAGCAGTTCTTC
TRBD1	TRBJ1-1	-	TRBV11-1	CASSLQTGMNTEAFF	TGTGCCAGCAGCTTACAGACAGGGATGAACACTGAAGCTTTCTTT
-	TRBJ2-1	-	TRBV7-9	CASSFLPGRGIDEQFF	TGTGCCAGCAGCTTCCTTCCGGGCCGGGGGATAGATGAGCAGTTCTTC
TRBD1	TRBJ2-5	-	TRBV9	CASSAAPTGGETQYF	TGTGCCAGCAGCGCCGCCCCGACAGGGGGGGAGACCCAGTACTTC
-	TRBJ1-1	once	TRBV2	CASSEGTGMLTEAFF	TGTGCCAGCAGTGAAGGAACAGGGATGTTAACTGAAGCTTTCTTT
TRBD2	TRBJ2-5	-	TRBV5-4	CASSFRTSGGAETQYF	TGTGCCAGCAGCTTTCGGACTAGCGGGGGAGCAGAGACCCAGTACTTC
TRBD1	TRBJ1-2	-	TRBV7-6	CASSLLDRQGGGYTF	TGTGCCAGCAGCTTACTGGACCGACAGGGGGGTGGCTACACCTTC
TRBD1	TRBJ2-7	once	TRBV28	CASRKPGQGHSEQYF	TGTGCCAGCAGAAAACCGGGACAGGGGCATAGCGAGCAGTACTTC
TRBD1	TRBJ1-1	-	TRBV5-3	CARSFGDSHGAFF	TGTGCCAGAAGCTTCGGGGACAGCCACGGAGCTTTCTTT
-	TRBJ1-3	-	TRBV5-6	CASSPGVNTIYF	TGTGCCAGCAGCCCGGGAGTGAACACCATATATTTT
TRBD1	TRBJ2-7	-	TRBV15	CATSPRTGAYEQYF	TGTGCCACCAGCCCCCGGACAGGGGCCTACGAGCAGTACTTC
TRBD1	TRBJ1-2	once	TRBV5-1	CASSAGQLYGYTF	TGCGCCAGCAGCGCGGGACAGCTCTATGGCTACACCTTC
TRBD2	TRBJ2-7	-	TRBV4-2	CASSQDRAGGEQYF	TGTGCCAGCAGCCAAGATCGAGCGGGAGGCGAGCAGTACTTC
TRBD1	TRBJ1-3	-	TRBV4-1	CASSRAGTGDDTIYF	TGCGCCAGCAGCCGGGCCGGGACAGGGGATGACACCATATATTTT
-	TRBJ2-7	-	TRBV9	CASSPRDNYEQYF	TGTGCCAGCAGCCCGAGGGACAACTACGAGCAGTACTTC
TRBD2	TRBJ2-4	few	TRBV30	CAWSAYTSGLGNIQYF	TGTGCCTGGAGTGCTTATACTAGCGGGCTGGGAAACATTCAGTACTTC
-	TRBJ2-5	-	TRBV5-4	CASSLAGRAPTQETQYF	TGTGCCAGCAGCTTGGCTGGGCGGGCTCCCACTCAAGAGACCCAGTACTTC
TRBD1	TRBJ2-1	-	TRBV7-2	CASSPRGTGVVSEQFF	TGTGCCAGCAGCCCCCGGGGGACAGGGGTTGTTAGTGAGCAGTTCTTC
-	TRBJ2-7	-	TRBV6-5	CASSYLGLESGEQYF	TGTGCCAGCAGTTACTTGGGACTGGAGTCGGGCGAGCAGTACTTC
TRBD1	TRBJ1-1	-	TRBV12-5	CASVPLPQDRKAEAFF	TGTGCTAGTGTCCCCCTCCCCCAGGACAGGAAGGCTGAAGCTTTCTTT
TRBD1	TRBJ1-3	-	TRBV6-5	CASRQGAENTIYF	TGTGCCAGTAGACAGGGGGCCGAAAACACCATATATTTT
-	TRBJ1-4	once	TRBV2	CASSEGVGQLGEKLFF	TGTGCCAGCAGTGAAGGCGTTGGACAGTTAGGTGAAAAACTGTTTTTT
TRBD2	TRBJ2-7	-	TRBV7-2	CASSLVASGGSYEQYF	TGTGCCAGCAGCTTAGTGGCTAGCGGGGGCTCCTACGAGCAGTACTTC
-	TRBJ1-3	few	TRBV5-8	CASSKERGNTIYF	TGTGCCAGCAGCAAGGAACGGGGGAACACCATATATTTT
-	TRBJ1-1	-	TRBV6-1	CASSEARGREWNTEAFF	TGTGCCAGCAGTGAAGCTCGGGGTAGGGAATGGAACACTGAAGCTTTCTTT
-	TRBJ2-3	-	TRBV7-3	CASSSGVDTQYF	TGTGCCAGCAGCTCGGGAGTAGATACGCAGTATTTT
TRBD1	TRBJ1-6	few	TRBV7-6	CASSPHPRDRGYSPLHF	TGTGCCAGCAGCCCACACCCACGGGACAGGGGCTACTCACCCCTCCACTTT
TRBD2	TRBJ2-5	-	TRBV3-1/TRBV3-2	CASSFFTGTSGIQETQYF	TGTGCCAGCAGCTTTTTTACCGGGACTAGCGGAATCCAAGAGACCCAGTACTTC
TRBD1	TRBJ2-7	-	TRBV6-5	CASSYRWTGAAYEQYF	TGTGCCAGCAGTTACCGCTGGACAGGAGCAGCCTACGAGCAGTACTTC
-	TRBJ2-5	-	TRBV10-3	CAISARGQETQYF	TGTGCCATCAGTGCCCGGGGCCAAGAGACCCAGTACTTC
TRBD1	TRBJ2-2	-	TRBV5-1	CASTGTGITGELFF	TGCGCCAGTACCGGGACAGGGATCACCGGGGAGCTGTTTTTT
TRBD1	TRBJ1-1	-	TRBV29-1	CSVERGRTEAFF	TGCAGCGTTGAAAGGGGGCGCACTGAAGCTTTCTTT
TRBD1	TRBJ1-3	-	TRBV7-8	CASSLRGPSSGNTIYF	TGTGCCAGCAGCTTAAGGGGGCCGAGCTCTGGAAACACCATATATTTT
-	TRBJ1-3	few	TRBV2	CASSEGRTGNTIYF	TGTGCCAGCAGTGAAGGGAGAACTGGAAACACCATATATTTT
TRBD2	TRBJ2-1	few	TRBV10-1	CASSGTSGINEQFF	TGCGCCAGCAGTGGGACTAGCGGGATCAATGAGCAGTTCTTC
-	TRBJ2-5	-	TRBV19	CASSMRGRNQETQYF	TGTGCCAGTAGTATGCGGGGACGGAACCAAGAGACCCAGTACTTC
-	TRBJ1-4	-	TRBV9	CASSALGQGEKLFF	TGTGCCAGCAGCGCCCTTGGCCAGGGTGAAAAACTGTTTTTT
TRBD2	TRBJ2-1	-	TRBV5-1	CATGGGVGVNEQFF	TGCGCCACCGGGGGAGGGGTCGGTGTCAATGAGCAGTTCTTC
TRBD1	TRBJ2-7	-	TRBV28	CASSSTGTGGFYEQYF	TGTGCCAGCAGTTCCACCGGGACAGGGGGGTTTTACGAGCAGTACTTC
TRBD1	TRBJ1-2	-	TRBV5-1	CASSSGQGASPYGYTF	TGCGCCAGCAGCTCGGGACAGGGGGCGAGCCCCTATGGCTACACCTTC
-	TRBJ1-1	-	TRBV6-5	CASSRKQGMNTEAFF	TGTGCCAGCAGTCGAAAACAGGGAATGAACACTGAAGCTTTCTTT
-	TRBJ1-5	-	TRBV18	CASSPRGRDNQPQHF	TGTGCCAGCTCACCAAGAGGCAGGGACAATCAGCCCCAGCATTTT